One sample yielded the 17 T cell receptor beta chains listed below, sequenced in a study of T cell responses to AZD1222 COVID-19 vaccine. Clones were sequenced by immunoSEQ multiplex PCR, and TCRdb holds only the in-frame ones, with some missing. The sample yields some 120,000 clones, 80% to 90% seen once. The starting material was peripheral blood, obtained on day 0 of AZD1222 vaccination. Receptors were obtained from an adult in good health.

The chain joins TRBV7-9 to TRBJ2-5, with 12 positions matching TRBD1. CDR1 and CDR2 (germline): SEHNR, FQNEAQ (reference sequence). The ends lost 5 bases at V and 2 bases at J; junction bases unmatched: 9. The CDR3 consists of 17 residues. The CDR3 DNA sequence: TGTGCCAGCAGCACCGGGACAGGGGGCGAGGGGCAAGAGACCCAGTACTTC. Translating it yields CASSTGTGGEGQETQYF.

The chain is built from TRBV12-5 and TRBJ2-1; 13 positions agree with TRBD2. The length of the CDR3 is 19 residues. Germline values: CDR1 LGHNT, CDR2 FRNRAP. V trimming: 0 bases; J trimming: 0 bases; junction bases outside the gene matches: 5. CDR3 DNA: TGTGCTAGTGGTTTGGTCTCGGGACTAGCGGGACCCTCCTACAATGAGCAGTTCTTC. This sequence encodes CASGLVSGLAGPSYNEQFF.

The CDR3 here is CASSVGTAFDEKLFF. CDR3 coding DNA: TGTGCCAGCAGCGTAGGAACAGCATTTGATGAAAAACTGTTTTTT. The V gene is TRBV9, the J gene TRBJ1-4; D is uncertain. Per germline, CDR1 SGDLS and CDR2 YYNGEE. V gave up 0 bases and J gave up 6 bases, with 12 bases separating them. This CDR3 region has 15 residues.

J is TRBJ2-3 and V is TRBV3-1 (or the pseudogene TRBV3-2); 8 bases line up with TRBD2. This CDR3 contains 16 residues. After removal of 4 bases from V and 3 bases from J, the junction contained 9 bases not matched to a gene. Germline CDR1 is LGHDT and CDR2 is YNNKEL (reference sequence). The CDR3 loop reads CASSRWGGGNTDTQYF. CDR3 in DNA: TGTGCCAGCAGCCGGTGGGGCGGGGGGAATACAGATACGCAGTATTTT.

The V gene is TRBV9, the J gene TRBJ2-5, with D possibly TRBD1 on 7 matching bases. Trimming pared 4 bases from V and 5 bases from J, leaving 21 bases between. The CDR3 is 16 amino acids. CDR1 and CDR2 (germline): SGDLS, YYNGEE. CDR3 region: CASSPGGNGIGETQYF. CDR3 nucleotides: TGTGCCAGCAGCCCAGGGGGGAACGGGATAGGGGAGACCCAGTACTTC.

This chain links TRBV19 with TRBJ2-2; D might be TRBD2 (5 bases). CDR3 size: 15 residues. V shed 6 bases and J shed 1 base, with 12 bases lying between them. Germline V gives CDR1 LNHDA, CDR2 SQIVND (reference sequence). Here the CDR3 DNA reads TGTGCCAGTAGGAGGCCAGGAGGGAACACCGGGGAGCTGTTTTTT. Its translation is CASRRPGGNTGELFF.

This chain joins TRBV7-9 and TRBJ2-5; weak D call: TRBD2 (7 bases). The CDR3 has 17 residues. V lost 2 bases to trimming and J lost 5 bases, with 21 bases between them. Germline V gene sequence: CDR1 SEHNR, CDR2 FQNEAQ (reference sequence). CDR3 region: CASSLHLGAGVEETQYF. The CDR3 DNA follows: TGTGCCAGCAGCTTACATTTGGGGGCGGGAGTAGAGGAGACCCAGTACTTC.

The chain combines TRBV19 with TRBJ1-1; possible D gene TRBD1, 5 bases. Germline CDR1 is LNHDA and CDR2 is SQIVND (reference sequence). This CDR3 has 12 amino acids. Trimming cost V 9 bases and J 4 bases, with 12 bases left between them. The CDR3 protein is CASPDSCTEAFF. Here the CDR3 DNA reads TGTGCCAGCCCCGACAGTTGCACTGAAGCTTTCTTT.

This CDR3 is CASSPYPQGANTGELFF. The CDR3 bases are TGTGCCAGCAGTCCCTACCCACAGGGGGCGAACACCGGGGAGCTGTTTTTT. This chain links TRBV27 with TRBJ2-2; 8 bases line up with TRBD1. In germline, CDR1 is MNHEY, CDR2 SMNVEV (reference sequence). J was trimmed by 0 bases and V by 5 bases; bases with no gene match: 8. This CDR3 is 17 amino acids long.

The chain has TRBV4-3 and TRBJ2-7; 8 bases map to TRBD1. Unmatched junction bases numbered 5, after V lost 4 bases and J lost 6 bases. The length of the CDR3 is 13 residues. CDR1 is LGHNA, CDR2 YSLEER, per germline. The CDR3 region is CASSLGTGGEQYF. The CDR3 DNA reads TGCGCCAGCAGCCTGGGCACAGGGGGCGAGCAGTACTTC.

The chain employs TRBV16 and TRBJ1-6; D not resolved. CDR3 length equals 15 residues. CDR1 KGHSY and CDR2 FQNENV come from the germline V gene. Deletions cut 1 base from V and 6 bases from J, with 10 bases between. CDR3 DNA: TGTGCCAGCAGCCAATTAACCGCGGGTAATTCACCCCTCCACTTT. Translated, it gives CASSQLTAGNSPLHF.

This clone was observed once. The chain recombines TRBV7-9 with TRBJ2-2; possibly TRBD1 for D (6 bases). V gave up 5 bases and J gave up 0 bases, with 10 bases separating them. There are 15 residues in the CDR3. The V gene's germline CDR1 is SEHNR and CDR2 FQNEAQ (reference sequence). The DNA of the CDR3 is TGTGCCAGCAGCCACGACAGGACGAACACCGGGGAGCTGTTTTTT. Residues: CASSHDRTNTGELFF. The whole variable domain, remainder taken from reference TRBV7-9 and TRBJ2-2, is DTGVSQNPRHKITKRGQNVTFRCDPISEHNRLYWYRQTLGQGPEFLTYFQNEAQLEKSRLLSDRFSAERPKGSFSTLEIQRTEQGDSAMYLCASSHDRTNTGELFFGEGSRLTVL.

The CDR3 DNA reads as TGTGCCAGCAGCTTATTCGGACAGGGCGGCTATGGCTACACCTTC. Protein: CASSLFGQGGYGYTF. The rearrangement links TRBV7-6 to TRBJ1-2; TRBD1 matches at 8 bases. Looked up from germline, CDR1 is SGHVS and CDR2 is FNYEAQ. V gave up 2 bases and J gave up 4 bases; unmatched junction bases: 6. CDR3 size: 15 residues.

V and J are TRBV3-1 (or the pseudogene TRBV3-2) and TRBJ2-1, with TRBD1 matching 9 bases. CDR3 size: 14 residues. Trimming removed 7 bases from V and 8 bases from J; junction bases left unmatched: 9. Germline V gene data show CDR1 as LGHDT and CDR2 as YNNKEL (reference sequence). CDR3 protein: CASTPWDRDDEQFF. CDR3 DNA sequence: TGTGCCAGCACCCCATGGGACAGGGATGATGAGCAGTTCTTC.

The V call is TRBV6-2 or TRBV6-3, the J call TRBJ2-7; 10 positions match TRBD2. The germline V gene encodes CDR1 MNHEY and CDR2 SVGEGT. The CDR3 loop spans 15 amino acids. V dropped 0 bases and J dropped 6; count of bases not matched to a gene: 5. CDR3 protein: CASSYSSSGGFEQYF. CDR3 in DNA: TGTGCCAGCAGTTACTCGTCTAGCGGGGGTTTCGAGCAGTACTTC.

This chain uses TRBV24-1 with TRBJ1-2; D is ambiguous. Trimming took 9 bases from V and 6 from J, leaving 10 bases between them. The CDR3 is 11 residues long. CDR1 and CDR2 (germline): KGHDR, SFDVKD. CDR3 sequence: CATRPDNGYTF. The CDR3 nucleotides read TGTGCCACCCGTCCGGATAATGGCTACACCTTC.

This clone was recorded a few times. The rearrangement joins TRBV4-1 to TRBJ2-3; 11 bases match TRBD2. CDR3 length equals 18 residues. Trimming cost V 4 bases and J 5 bases; bases outside gene matches: 14. Per the germline V gene, CDR1 is MGHRA and CDR2 is YSYEKL. In DNA, the CDR3 is TGCGCCAGCAGCCCCGAGACTAGCGGGAATAAGAGGGGAGATACGCAGTATTTT. Amino acids: CASSPETSGNKRGDTQYF.